This is a list of T cell receptor beta chains from one sample in a study of tumor and adjacent non-tumor tissue in lung cancer. TCRdb used MiXCR to reprocess the multiplex PCR reads, holding one entry per CDR3 protein. The table shows 120,000 or so distinct CDR3 sequences, with around three fifths occurring only once. The sequenced sample consisted of lung tumor tissue. The receptors were sampled from a man younger than 40 with non-small cell lung cancer. The CDR3 runs from the conserved cysteine through the conserved F or W. The D gene is left open where the match is weak. Size values are once, few and many counts, or a class for expanded clones, and some rows have none.

clone_size | j_call | v_call | d_call | cdr3_nt | cdr3_aa
NA | TRBJ2-1 | TRBV10-3 | NA | TGTGCCATCAGCGACCGGGACCGGATTAGCTCCTACAATGAGCAGTTCTTC | CAISDRDRISSYNEQFF
NA | TRBJ2-1 | TRBV7-2 | TRBD1 | TGTGCCAGCAGCGACTACAGGGGTACTGAGCAGTTCTTC | CASSDYRGTEQFF
once | TRBJ2-6 | TRBV7-9 | NA | TGTACCAGCAGCAAAGCCACAGGGTCGGGGGCCAACGTCCTGACTTTC | CTSSKATGSGANVLTF
few | TRBJ1-5 | TRBV20-1 | NA | TGCAGGGCTAGTCATAGTGGCAATCAGCCCCAGCATTTT | CRASHSGNQPQHF
many | TRBJ1-5 | TRBV12-3/TRBV12-4 | TRBD1 | TGTGCCAGCAGTGGAAACGACAGGGTAAGGGATCAGCCCCAGCATTTT | CASSGNDRVRDQPQHF
NA | TRBJ2-3 | TRBV11-2 | NA | TGTGCCAGCAGTCCGACTGGATTAGCAGATACGCAGTATTTT | CASSPTGLADTQYF
NA | TRBJ2-2 | TRBV20-1 | NA | TGCAGTGCTAGAGAGTGGCGGAGCACCGAGGAGCTGTTTTTT | CSAREWRSTEELFF
NA | TRBJ2-1 | TRBV20-1 | TRBD2 | TGCAATGCTAGCCGTATCCTAGCGGGGGGTGGGAACGAGCAGTTCTTC | CNASRILAGGGNEQFF
NA | TRBJ2-1 | TRBV11-1 | TRBD2 | TGTGCCAGCAGCGTGTTCCTAGCGGGAGTCCATGAGCAGTTATTC | CASSVFLAGVHEQLF
many | TRBJ2-7 | TRBV20-1 | TRBD1 | TGCAGTGCTAGAGAATGGGGGACAGGGTCCTACGAGCAGTACTTC | CSAREWGTGSYEQYF
many | TRBJ2-1 | TRBV24-1 | NA | TGTGCCACCAGTGTAGGGGGGACTTCCTACAATGAGCAGTTCTTC | CATSVGGTSYNEQFF
NA | TRBJ2-2 | TRBV20-1 | NA | TGCAGCGCTAGACAGGGACGGGAGACAACCGGGGAGCTGTTTTTT | CSARQGRETTGELFF
NA | TRBJ2-2 | TRBV5-1 | NA | TGCGCCAGCAGCTTTTCGACAACCCAGATCACCGGGGAGCTGTTTTTT | CASSFSTTQITGELFF
NA | TRBJ2-6 | TRBV29-1 | NA | TGCAGCGTCGTTGACAGGGCCAACGTCCTGACTTTC | CSVVDRANVLTF
NA | TRBJ2-3 | TRBV20-1 | TRBD2 | TGCAGTGCTAGAGCGGGACTAGCGGGAGGAACCGGGGCAGATACGCAGTATTTT | CSARAGLAGGTGADTQYF
NA | TRBJ1-2 | TRBV29-1 | NA | TGCAGCGTTTATGTGGCAGGGGCGATCCTGGGGGGCTTTACCTTC | CSVYVAGAILGGFTF
NA | TRBJ2-3 | TRBV6-5 | NA | TGTGCCAGCAATACCCTAGGGAGCACAGGTATGCAGTATTTT | CASNTLGSTGMQYF
NA | TRBJ1-4 | TRBV20-1 | NA | TGCAGTGCCCTGCCGAGCATTGCAACTAATGAAAAACTGTTTTTT | CSALPSIATNEKLFF
NA | TRBJ1-2 | TRBV12-3/TRBV12-4 | TRBD1 | TGTGCCAGCAGCCCTTCAGACAGGGGTGGTTACACCTTC | CASSPSDRGGYTF
NA | TRBJ2-3 | TRBV20-1 | NA | TGCAGTACTAGATCGGACTGTCGGGAGATGGATACGCAGTATTTT | CSTRSDCREMDTQYF
few | TRBJ1-1 | TRBV12-3/TRBV12-4 | NA | TGTGCCAGCAGTTTAGGTCCCGCGGACACTGAAGCTTTCTTT | CASSLGPADTEAFF
NA | TRBJ2-4 | TRBV10-3 | NA | TGTGCCATCACCCACTCCCGCGGAGAGAGGGCCAAAAACATTCAGTACTTC | CAITHSRGERAKNIQYF
once | TRBJ2-2 | TRBV6-1 | NA | TGTGCCAGCTACGAGGTCGCGAAAACCGGGGAACTGTTTTTT | CASYEVAKTGELFF
once | TRBJ1-2 | TRBV5-6 | NA | TGTACCAGCAGCAGGGTCGACTATGGCTACACCTTC | CTSSRVDYGYTF
NA | TRBJ2-1 | TRBV5-4 | NA | TGTGCCAGCAACTTGGGATGGAATGAGCAGTTCTTC | CASNLGWNEQFF
medium-sized | TRBJ2-7 | TRBV12-3/TRBV12-4 | NA | TGTGCCAGCACCCTGGCCCCTGGGCAGCAGTACTTC | CASTLAPGQQYF
many | TRBJ2-3 | TRBV11-3 | NA | TGTGCCAGCAGCTTAGAAGACCCCGGTACGCAGTATTTT | CASSLEDPGTQYF
NA | TRBJ2-1 | TRBV6-5 | NA | TGTGCCAGCAGTTACACGTCTTCCTACAATGAGCAGTTCTTC | CASSYTSSYNEQFF
many | TRBJ2-3 | TRBV6-2/TRBV6-3 | TRBD2 | TGTGCCAGCAGCAAATACCGGACTAGCGGGAACACAGATACGCAGTATTTT | CASSKYRTSGNTDTQYF
once | TRBJ2-2 | TRBV5-4 | TRBD2 | TGTACCAGCAGCACGGCGGGGGGGCCGAACACCGGGGAGCTGTTTTTT | CTSSTAGGPNTGELFF
NA | TRBJ2-6 | TRBV20-1 | NA | TGCAAAGCTAGAGCAATGTGCTCTGGGGCCAACGTCCTGACTTTC | CKARAMCSGANVLTF
NA | TRBJ1-2 | TRBV12-3/TRBV12-4 | NA | TGTGCAAGCAGTTTAAGGGCAGGGGTCTCCGGAGTTAACTATGGCTACACCTTC | CASSLRAGVSGVNYGYTF
NA | TRBJ2-7 | TRBV20-1 | TRBD1 | TGCAGTGCTAGAGATCATGGGACAGGCACATACGAGCAGTACTTC | CSARDHGTGTYEQYF
few | TRBJ1-2 | TRBV11-3 | NA | TGTGCTGGCAGCTATGCCGGGACGGGGAGTAGGAGGGATGGCTACACCTTC | CAGSYAGTGSRRDGYTF
NA | TRBJ1-2 | TRBV12-3/TRBV12-4 | TRBD1 | TGTGCTAGCAGTAGGGGGACAGACTACGCCTTT | CASSRGTDYAF
NA | TRBJ1-5 | TRBV4-1 | NA | TGCGCCACCAGCCAAGATTTTAGCGGAGGGCGAGGAGAGCCCCAGCATTTT | CATSQDFSGGRGEPQHF
few | TRBJ2-7 | TRBV11-3 | NA | TGTACCAGCAGCTCCGCTAGCCGCGACCAGTACTTC | CTSSSASRDQYF
NA | TRBJ2-2 | TRBV12-3/TRBV12-4 | TRBD2 | TGTGCCGGCAGTTGTAGCGGGGGGGAGACCGGGGAGCTGTTTTTT | CAGSCSGGETGELFF
NA | TRBJ2-1 | TRBV12-3/TRBV12-4 | TRBD1 | TGTGCCAGCAGTCCCGGGAACAGGGGTAACGATGAGCAGTTCTTC | CASSPGNRGNDEQFF
NA | TRBJ2-1 | TRBV6-5 | NA | TGTGCCAGCACTAGACTAATGGGGGGTTCCGTCGCCTCCTACAATGAGCAGTTCTTC | CASTRLMGGSVASYNEQFF
few | TRBJ1-1 | TRBV7-9 | NA | TGTGCCAGCAGCTTAGGGGGAGCTTTCTTT | CASSLGGAFF